The T cell receptor (beta chain) described here comes from a study of human T cells and chemical hapten exposure. Unfractionated whole blood was the source of the extracted total RNA. Germline lookup yields CDR1 LNHDA and CDR2 SQIVND (reference sequence). The CDR3 consists of 15 residues. The V end lost 1 base, the J end lost 2 bases, and 12 bases lay between the germline ends. TCRdb reanalysed the 5' RACE reads using MiXCR and keeps one entry per CDR3 protein. The data hold approximately 140,000 distinct CDR3 sequences, with roughly 4.1% observed a single time. In its sample, this clonotype was seen many times.

The rearrangement joins TRBV19 to TRBJ2-7; D is perhaps TRBD1 or TRBD2 (6 bases each). The sequence was obtained from a female donor in good health. CDR3 nucleotides: TGTGCCAGTAGTATAGCAGCAGGGGAGGCCTACGAGCAGTACTTC. Amino acid sequence: CASSIAAGEAYEQYF. Full variable domain (outside the CDR3, taken from reference TRBV19 and TRBJ2-7): DGGITQSPKYLFRKEGQNVTLSCEQNLNHDAMYWYRQDPGQGLRLIYYSQIVNDFQKGDIAEGYSVSREKKESFPLTVTSAQKNPTAFYLCASSIAAGEAYEQYFGPGTRLTVT.